In this sample, the clone carrying this TCR beta chain turned up once. Its target is not known. This specimen comes from a study of cytomegalovirus exposure and HLA in healthy donors. General study findings and limits: In vitro experiments confirmed that three CMV-associated chains were specific for CMV antigens.

Use of 60 Vbeta and 13 Jbeta primers characterized the PCR. Method: immunoSEQ multiplex PCR; TCRdb's copy keeps in-frame clones and lacks some. This table has some 120,000 clones, 79% appearing once. These donors counted as nominally healthy when sampled, but unrecorded immune exposures were likely. The specimen sequenced was PBMCs. The sequence came from a man in his late teens or twenties in good health and CMV-seronegative.

The CDR3, as DNA: TGTGCCAGCAGCACGGACAGGGGCGAGCAGTACTTC. This codes for CASSTDRGEQYF. The chain couples TRBV7-6 to TRBJ2-7; 9 bases align to TRBD1. Germline V gene sequence: CDR1 SGHVS, CDR2 FNYEAQ. The CDR3 contains 12 residues. Germline trimming cut 5 bases from V and 6 bases from J; bases unmatched to any gene: 2.